This T cell receptor beta chain was retrieved from a study of blood T cell repertoires in COVID-19. Across the study: Some COVID-19 samples were acute and others convalescent; all came from the United States, Italy and Spain. Sources were T cells, B-cell-depleted T cells, or PBMCs; the material itself was cDNA or gDNA.

Germline V gene lookup returns CDR1 LNHDA and CDR2 SQIVND (reference sequence). This CDR3 has 15 residues. The V end lost 5 bases, the J end lost 2 bases, and 13 bases lay between the germline ends. In the study's own analysis: Quantification of nucleated cells was approximated via reference gene primer amplification. Sequenced by immunoSEQ multiplex PCR; TCRdb stores in-frame clones only, minus some. V and J calls and clone size are copied from that table; D and trimming were computed from the DNA. Of approximately 190,000 clones listed, about 93% are singletons. Specimen: peripheral blood. The chain carries TRBV19 and TRBJ1-5; D call uncertain. This sequence originates from a man aged 45-65 years with acute or convalescent COVID-19. The CDR3 nucleotides are TGTGCCAGTAGTTCGCGGCCCTGGGGCAATCAGCCCCAGCATTTT. Its translation: CASSSRPWGNQPQHF.